This T cell receptor (beta chain) came from a study of tumor-infiltrating lymphocytes in primary liver carcinoma. Study overall: Tumor lesions were T1-T3 N0M0 and spanned roughly 4 to 11 cm. Samples yielded about 3.5 to 7.5 million productive TCRbeta reads, similar across tissue types.

Using a constant-region primer together with ProtoScript II reverse transcriptase, TCR beta cDNA was made from approximately 0.55 ug of total RNA. Each TCR beta library was derived from three nested multiplex PCR rounds that employed slightly modified ARM-PCR. Each of the first two PCR rounds ran approximately 9 cycles with TRBV1-TRBV30 forward and C-beta reverse primers. Each CDR3 protein gets one entry after TCRdb re-called the multiplex PCR reads with MiXCR. The table has roughly 55,000 distinct CDR3 sequences, about two thirds seen once. Of note for this clonotype: As yet, its antigen is unknown. No conserved phenylalanine or tryptophan is present at the end of the CDR3, so a read error is the likely explanation.

The study co-extracted DNA and RNA from 20-30 mg of unsorted bulk tissue. Sampling targeted five separate regions of each tumor, which included the tumor centre. Germline CDR1 reads SNHLY; CDR2 reads FYNNEI. This CDR3 contains 15 residues. Study-wide points: Tumor-adjacent and tumor-blood pairs showed less overlap than tumor region pairs.

Input material: liver tumor tissue from sampling region 2. Sample subset: tumor region T2, inferior pole. This sequence joins TRBV2 and TRBJ2-7, with D maybe TRBD1 (6 bases). The sequence was collected from a man in his forties with primary liver carcinoma and hepatitis B virus infection. The CDR3 DNA sequence: TGTGCCTGCAGTGAGAACAGGGCGGTCTCCTATGAGCAGTACCTC. Protein sequence: CACSENRAVSYEQYL.